This T cell receptor beta chain is from a study of early T cells in non-severe SARS-CoV-2 infection. Overall study context: Sequenced material consisted of bulk RNA (from unsorted whole blood), and chains were unpaired.

In this sample, this clonotype turned up a few times. Unique molecular identifiers were added to individual cDNA molecules. TCRdb reanalysed the 5' RACE reads using MiXCR and keeps one entry per CDR3 protein. The sample lists some 53,000 distinct CDR3 sequences, around 8% occurring once. The CDR3 has 14 amino acids. Germline loops: CDR1 KGHSH, CDR2 LQKENI. Trimming took 2 bases from V and 2 from J, leaving 9 bases between them. The chain combines TRBV18 with TRBJ1-2; D remains unclear. This sequence originates from an adult who was a healthcare worker with PCR-confirmed SARS-CoV-2 infection or an uninfected control (not recorded which). The sequencing sample was made of whole blood. CDR3 residues: CASSPNRANYGYTF. The CDR3 DNA is TGTGCCAGCTCACCAAACCGCGCAAACTATGGCTACACCTTC.